This T cell receptor beta chain comes out of a study of T-cell reconstitution after alpha-beta-depleted transplantation in children. Study-level findings and limits: Recipient T cells and thymic progenitors that survived gave rise to the high TCRbeta diversity observed at day 60 in some patients.

The table lists this clonotype with many counts. Its antigen remains unidentified. The CDR3 contains 16 residues. V lost 1 base to trimming and J lost 7 bases, with 17 bases between them. Germline loops: CDR1 LNHNV, CDR2 YYDKDF (reference sequence). Preparing the TCRbeta library involved the use of unique molecular identifiers. TCRdb analysed the PCR reads with MiXCR anew, one entry per CDR3 protein. Counted here are 500,000 to 650,000 distinct CDR3 sequences, roughly an eighth occurring once; the ten biggest clones make up roughly 15%. The chain is built from TRBV15 and TRBJ1-5; perhaps TRBD1 as D (5 bases). Sequencing used PBMCs, mostly from graft donor cells, obtained 180 days after TCRalphabeta/CD19-depleted stem cell transplant. The clonotype was recovered from a female patient aged 2-9 years who had a stem cell transplant for aplastic anemia, so the T cells may come from the graft donor. CDR3 residues: CATSRAPGHPGQPQHF. The CDR3, as DNA: TGTGCCACCAGCAGAGCTCCAGGACATCCCGGACAGCCCCAGCATTTT.